This record covers a single T cell receptor beta chain. Its antigen remains unidentified. One base away there is no much larger clone; base qualities are not given. The treatment or condition label here, explained by the study, means: around 19 received Ad26.COV2.S at low or high dose, single or two shots; about 5 received placebo; per-sample allocation not given. For vaccine and placebo recipients, repertoires were sequenced using samples collected on day 63 after the first injection. Between 29 July and 7 August 2020, Cohort 1b enrolled about two dozen adults aged 18-55 years at one site in Boston, USA. Ad26.COV2.S was a replication-incompetent adenovirus type 26 vector expressing a prefusion-stabilized SARS-CoV-2 spike protein from the original Wuhan strain. The data originate from a study of Ad26.COV2.S vaccination and SARS-CoV-2 variants (dated by TCRdb to the early 2020s). With regard to the full study: Donors in the vaccine arm were drawn from COV1001, a phase I-IIa trial of Ad26.COV2.S in healthy adults that was multicentre, randomized, double-blind and placebo-controlled. Ad26.COV2.S was given intramuscularly at 5x10^10 or 1x10^11 viral particles, as a single shot or as two shots 56 days apart. The specificity and breadth of SARS-CoV-2-reactive T cell receptors after Ad26.COV2.S vaccination were assessed by TCRbeta repertoire sequencing. A total of 32 samples were included in the TCR-sequenced set, comprising around 20 Ad26.COV2.S vaccine recipients, 5 placebo recipients and 8 SARS-CoV-2 convalescent individuals. Participants in the trial were split at random into five groups of five each, receiving low-dose or high-dose Ad26.COV2.S once or twice, or else placebo on both occasions. Investigators remained blinded to trial group allocation during experiments and outcome assessment.

CDR1 DFQATT and CDR2 SNEGSKA are derived from the germline V gene (reference sequence). Cut back by 6 bases and 7 bases, the V and J ends lie 7 bases apart. Including cysteine and phenylalanine, the CDR3 has 11 amino acids. The CDR3 DNA has 33 bases and is translated from base 1. TCRbeta CDR3 regions were sequenced with the immunoSEQ Assay. After extraction, genomic DNA underwent amplification by bias-controlled multiplex PCR, followed by high-throughput sequencing. For the original study's pipeline: Collapsing and filtering of sequences were performed to quantify the absolute abundance of each unique TCRbeta CDR3 region. T cell fraction was estimated by normalizing TCRbeta template counts to usable DNA, which was measured by amplifying reference genes present in all nucleated cells. Repertoire TCRs were annotated as SARS-CoV-2-specific when V gene, CDR3 amino acid sequence and J gene were exactly matched to a known reactive TCR set. The reference SARS-CoV-2 TCR set came from MIRA and was filtered for enrichment in COVID-19-positive ImmuneCODE repertoires, removing public or cross-reactive TCRs. Based on the MIRA antigens, annotated TCRs were further analysed at the level of specific ORF or position within ORF. Breadth was defined as annotated unique rearrangements over total unique productive rearrangements; depth was the summed frequency of those rearrangements. Group comparisons of TCR breadth used two-sided Wilcoxon rank-sum tests. TCRdb holds this immuneACCESS table with in-frame rearrangements only. Some clones are missing; in checked studies, unresolved V genes explain under half, and the rest has no known cause. The V and J calls and clone size are taken from that table; D and trimming were inferred from the DNA. The sample has 300,000 to 500,000 clones on record, about 88% of them singletons. The leading ten clones occupy roughly 3% of the sample.

Study-wide conclusions, independent of this receptor: Comparable non-spike TCR breadth was observed between vaccine and placebo recipients, consistent with only spike being contained in the vaccine. After vaccination, spike-specific CD8+ and CD4+ T cell responses were reported to show substantial breadth. Comparing responses between vaccine doses or regimens was not something the study was powered to do. It was noted by the authors that total T cell responses may have been underestimated by the TCR breadth and depth analyses. Higher spike-specific TCR breadth was observed in Ad26.COV2.S recipients than in placebo recipients (P = 0.0014).

The V and J genes are TRBV20-1 and TRBJ1-6; a tentative D call is TRBD1 (6 bases match). The receptor was isolated from a person between 18 and 60 years old who received the Ad26.COV2.S COVID-19 vaccine or a placebo. Material: peripheral blood, obtained in a trial of Ad26.COV2.S vaccine versus placebo. The CDR3 loop reads CSAGQNSPLHF. The DNA sequence is TGCAGTGCAGGACAGAATTCACCCCTCCACTTT.